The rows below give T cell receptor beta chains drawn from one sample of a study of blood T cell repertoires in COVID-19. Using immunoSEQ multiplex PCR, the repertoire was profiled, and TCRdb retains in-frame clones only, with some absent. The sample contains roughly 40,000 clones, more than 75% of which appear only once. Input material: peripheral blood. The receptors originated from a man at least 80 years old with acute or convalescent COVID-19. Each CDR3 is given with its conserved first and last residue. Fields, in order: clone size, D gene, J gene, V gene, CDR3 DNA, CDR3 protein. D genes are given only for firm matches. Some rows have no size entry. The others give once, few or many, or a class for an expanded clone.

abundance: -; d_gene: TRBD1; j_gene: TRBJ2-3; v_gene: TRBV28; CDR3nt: TGTGCCAGCAGGGTGACAGGGGGTGCAGGTGCAGATACGCAGTATTTT; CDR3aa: CASRVTGGAGADTQYF
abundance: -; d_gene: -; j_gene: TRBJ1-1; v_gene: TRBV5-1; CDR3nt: TGCGCCAGCAGCTTGGGCAGGGACACTGAAGCTTTCTTT; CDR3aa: CASSLGRDTEAFF
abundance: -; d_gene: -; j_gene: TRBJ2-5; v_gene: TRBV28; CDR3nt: TGTGCCAGCAGTTCACGGGGGGCCCCACAAGAGACCCAGTACTTC; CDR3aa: CASSSRGAPQETQYF
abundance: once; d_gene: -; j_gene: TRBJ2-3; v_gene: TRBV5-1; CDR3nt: TGCGCCAGCATGGAGGGCTCCGGGGCAGATACGCAGTATTTT; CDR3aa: CASMEGSGADTQYF
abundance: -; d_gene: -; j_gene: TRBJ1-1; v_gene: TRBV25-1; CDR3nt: TGTGCCAGCAGTGGACAGGCGGTCATGAACACTGAAGCTTTCTTT; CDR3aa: CASSGQAVMNTEAFF
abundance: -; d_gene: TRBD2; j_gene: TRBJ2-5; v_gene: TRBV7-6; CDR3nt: TGTGCCAGCAGCTTAGGGGCTAGCGGGGGCCAAGAGACCCAGTACTTC; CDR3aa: CASSLGASGGQETQYF
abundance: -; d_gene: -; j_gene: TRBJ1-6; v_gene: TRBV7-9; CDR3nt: TGTGCCAGCAACCGGGACATCGATAATTCACCCCTCCACTTT; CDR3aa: CASNRDIDNSPLHF
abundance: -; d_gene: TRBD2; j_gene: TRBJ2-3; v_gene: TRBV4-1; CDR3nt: TGCGCCAGCAGCCAAGTCCTAAGGACTAGGAACAGCACAGATACGCAGTATTTT; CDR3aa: CASSQVLRTRNSTDTQYF
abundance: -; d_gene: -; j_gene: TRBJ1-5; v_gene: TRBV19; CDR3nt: TGTGCCAGTAGCCTCAGGGATCAGCCCCAGCATTTT; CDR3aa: CASSLRDQPQHF
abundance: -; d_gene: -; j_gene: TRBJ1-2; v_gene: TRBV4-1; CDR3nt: TGCGCCAGCAGCCAAGATAGGGAGGGCAGGCGTAACTATGGCTACACCTTC; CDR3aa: CASSQDREGRRNYGYTF
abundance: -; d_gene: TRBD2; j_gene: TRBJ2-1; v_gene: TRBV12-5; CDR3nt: TGTGCTAGTGGTTTGGTACTTACCAGCGGGGGGGGGTCCTACAATGAGCAGTTCTTC; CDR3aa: CASGLVLTSGGGSYNEQFF
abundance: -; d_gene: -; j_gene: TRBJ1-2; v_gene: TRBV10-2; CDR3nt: TGCGCCAGCAGTTTCGACAGAGCTAACTATGGCTACACCTTC; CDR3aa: CASSFDRANYGYTF
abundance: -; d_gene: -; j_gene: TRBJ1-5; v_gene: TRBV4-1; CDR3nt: TGCGCCAGCAGCCAAGTCCCTGGGCAGGGGTATCAGCCCCAGCATTTT; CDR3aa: CASSQVPGQGYQPQHF
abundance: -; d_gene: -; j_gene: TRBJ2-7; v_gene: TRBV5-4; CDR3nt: TGTGCCAGCAGCTCCCCCGGAGGGGTGGGGGGCTACGAGCAGTACTTC; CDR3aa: CASSSPGGVGGYEQYF
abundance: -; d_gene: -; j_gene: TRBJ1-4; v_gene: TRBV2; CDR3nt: TGTGCCAGCAGTCCGGACAGATCAACTAATGAAAAACTGTTTTTT; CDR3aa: CASSPDRSTNEKLFF
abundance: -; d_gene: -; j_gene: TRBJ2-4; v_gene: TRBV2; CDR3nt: TGTGCCAGCAGGGACTTGCGGGTTACCAAAAACATTCAGTACTTC; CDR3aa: CASRDLRVTKNIQYF
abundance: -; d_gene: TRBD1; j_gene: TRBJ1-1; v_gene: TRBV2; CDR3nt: TGTGCCAGCAGTGACTTTCCGACAGGGGGAACTGAAGCTTTCTTT; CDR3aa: CASSDFPTGGTEAFF
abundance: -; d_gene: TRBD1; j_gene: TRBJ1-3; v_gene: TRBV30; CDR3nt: TGTGCCTGGAGCATAACCGGGACAGGAGGAGACACCATATATTTT; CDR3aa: CAWSITGTGGDTIYF
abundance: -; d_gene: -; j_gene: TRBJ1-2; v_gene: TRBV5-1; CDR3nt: TGCGCCAGCAGCTTGGGGTGGGGGCGCGACTATGGCTACACCTTC; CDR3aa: CASSLGWGRDYGYTF
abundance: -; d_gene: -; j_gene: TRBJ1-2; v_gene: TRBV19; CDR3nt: TGTGCCAGTAGTACCGCGGACAGCTATGGCTACACCTTC; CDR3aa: CASSTADSYGYTF
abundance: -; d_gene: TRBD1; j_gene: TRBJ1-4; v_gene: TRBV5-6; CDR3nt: TGTGCCAGCAGCGGCGGACAGGGACAGGGCACTAATGAAAAACTGTTTTTT; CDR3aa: CASSGGQGQGTNEKLFF
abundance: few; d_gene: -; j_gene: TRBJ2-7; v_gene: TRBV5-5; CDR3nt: TGTGCCAGCAGCTTGTACGGGGGACAGAGCTACGAGCAGTACTTC; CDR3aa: CASSLYGGQSYEQYF
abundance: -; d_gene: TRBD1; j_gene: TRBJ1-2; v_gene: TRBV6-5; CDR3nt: TGTGCCAGCAGTTCACCCACTGACAGGGGCTATGGCTACACCTTC; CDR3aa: CASSSPTDRGYGYTF
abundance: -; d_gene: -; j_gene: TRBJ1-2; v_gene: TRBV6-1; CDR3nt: TGTGCCAGCAGGACCCAGCGAGAAGGTGGAGGCTACACCTTC; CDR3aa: CASRTQREGGGYTF
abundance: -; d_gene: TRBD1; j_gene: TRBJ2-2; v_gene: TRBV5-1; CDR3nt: TGCGCCAGCAGCTTGCCCCGGGACAGGGCGAACACCGGGGAGCTGTTTTTT; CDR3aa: CASSLPRDRANTGELFF
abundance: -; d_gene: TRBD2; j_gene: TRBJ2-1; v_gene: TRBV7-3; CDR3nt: TGTGCCAGCAGCAAGACGCGGGACTACCAATACAATGAGCAGTTCTTC; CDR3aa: CASSKTRDYQYNEQFF
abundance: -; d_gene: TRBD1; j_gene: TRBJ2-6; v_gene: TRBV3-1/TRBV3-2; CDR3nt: TGTGCCAGCAGCCCACCCGGACAGGTGGCCAACGTCCTGACTTTC; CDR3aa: CASSPPGQVANVLTF
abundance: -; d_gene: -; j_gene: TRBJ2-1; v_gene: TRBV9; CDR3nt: TGTGCCAGCAGCGTAAGTCTACAGAGTTACAATGAGCAGTTCTTC; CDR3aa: CASSVSLQSYNEQFF
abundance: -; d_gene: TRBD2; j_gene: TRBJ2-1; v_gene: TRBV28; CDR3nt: TGTGCCAGCAGCGCAGCCGCTTCTAGCGGGAGGGATGAGCAGTTCTTC; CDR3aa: CASSAAASSGRDEQFF
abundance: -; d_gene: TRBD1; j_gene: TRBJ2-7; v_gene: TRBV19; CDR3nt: TGTGCCAGTAGTACGGGACAGGGGGCCTACGAGCAGTACTTC; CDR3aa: CASSTGQGAYEQYF
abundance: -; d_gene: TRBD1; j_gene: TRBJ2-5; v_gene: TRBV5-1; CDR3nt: TGCGCCAGCAGCGCGGACAGGGGGCGGGAGACCCAGTACTTC; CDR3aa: CASSADRGRETQYF
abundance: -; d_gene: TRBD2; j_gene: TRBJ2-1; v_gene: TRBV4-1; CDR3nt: TGCGCCAGCAGTCGCGAATTACGGACTAGCGGCTCCTACAATGAGCAGTTCTTC; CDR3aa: CASSRELRTSGSYNEQFF
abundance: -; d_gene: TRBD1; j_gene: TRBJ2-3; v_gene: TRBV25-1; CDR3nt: TGTGCCAGCAGCCCCACAGGGGATGTGGATACGCAGTATTTT; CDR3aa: CASSPTGDVDTQYF
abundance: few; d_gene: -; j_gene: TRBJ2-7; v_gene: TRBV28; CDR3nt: TGTGCCAGCAGTTTATACGGGGTCGAGCAGTACTTC; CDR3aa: CASSLYGVEQYF
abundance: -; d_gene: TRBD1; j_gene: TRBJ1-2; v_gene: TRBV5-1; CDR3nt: TGCGCCAGCAGCTTAACAGGGGGCGCGACCCACGGCTACACCTTC; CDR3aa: CASSLTGGATHGYTF
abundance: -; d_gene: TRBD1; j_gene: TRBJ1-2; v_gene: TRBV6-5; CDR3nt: TGTGCCAGCAGATCTAACCGGCGGACAGGGAATGGCTACACCTTC; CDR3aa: CASRSNRRTGNGYTF
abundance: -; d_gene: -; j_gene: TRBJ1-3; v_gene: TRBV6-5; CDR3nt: TGTGCCAGCAGTTACAGCGGAGGCGGAAACACCATATATTTT; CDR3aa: CASSYSGGGNTIYF
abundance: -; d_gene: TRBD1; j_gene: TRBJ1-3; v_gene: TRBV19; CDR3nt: TGTGCCAGCCACAGGGGTCGTGGAAACACCATATATTTT; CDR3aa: CASHRGRGNTIYF
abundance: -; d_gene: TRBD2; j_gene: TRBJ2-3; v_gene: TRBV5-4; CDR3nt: TGTGCCAGCAGCTTGGCGGGCCCGGGACTAGCGGGAGATACGCAGTATTTT; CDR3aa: CASSLAGPGLAGDTQYF
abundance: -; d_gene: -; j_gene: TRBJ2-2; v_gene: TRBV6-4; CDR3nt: TGTGCCAGCTCGGACAGCCACACCGGGGAGCTGTTTTTT; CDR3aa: CASSDSHTGELFF
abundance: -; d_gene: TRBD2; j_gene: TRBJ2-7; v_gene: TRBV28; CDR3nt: TGTGCCAGCAGTGATCCCATCCTTCGGGCTAGCGGGAGTCGCAACGAGCAGTACTTC; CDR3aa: CASSDPILRASGSRNEQYF
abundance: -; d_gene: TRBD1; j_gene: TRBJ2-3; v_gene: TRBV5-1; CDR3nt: TGCGCCAGCAGCTCGGGACAGCCCACAGATACGCAGTATTTT; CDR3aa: CASSSGQPTDTQYF
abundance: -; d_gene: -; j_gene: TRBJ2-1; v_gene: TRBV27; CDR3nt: TGTGCCAGCAGTTTCCCCGGGGGGCACGATGAGCAGTTCTTC; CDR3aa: CASSFPGGHDEQFF
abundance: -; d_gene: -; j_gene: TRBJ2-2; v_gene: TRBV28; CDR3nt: TGTGCCAGCAGTTTGCAGGGTGGGACCGGGGAGCTGTTTTTT; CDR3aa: CASSLQGGTGELFF
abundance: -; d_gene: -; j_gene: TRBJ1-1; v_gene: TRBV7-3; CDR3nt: TGTGCCAGCAGCCCCGAGGGCGGTGGAGCTTTCTTT; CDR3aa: CASSPEGGGAFF
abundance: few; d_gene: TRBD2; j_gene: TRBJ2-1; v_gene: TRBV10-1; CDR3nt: TGCGCCAGCAGCGCGGGGGGAAACAATGAGCAGTTCTTC; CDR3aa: CASSAGGNNEQFF
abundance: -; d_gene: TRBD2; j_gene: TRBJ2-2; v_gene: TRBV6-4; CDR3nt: TGTGCCAGCAGTGACCCGGGAGGGACCGGGGAGCTGTTTTTT; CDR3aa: CASSDPGGTGELFF
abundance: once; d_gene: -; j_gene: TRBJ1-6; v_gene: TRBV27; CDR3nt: TGTGCCAGCAGCCCCGGATTGGGGGGGAGAACCCTCCACTTT; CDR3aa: CASSPGLGGRTLHF
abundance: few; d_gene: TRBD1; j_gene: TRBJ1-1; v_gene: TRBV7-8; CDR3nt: TGTGCCAGCAGCTTAGGTTATTCGGGAGCAGGGGGCATTACTGAAGCTTTCTTT; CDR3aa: CASSLGYSGAGGITEAFF
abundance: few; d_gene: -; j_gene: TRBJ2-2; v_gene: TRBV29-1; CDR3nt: TGCAGCGTTACAGGGTTGGGAACCGGGGAGCTGTTTTTT; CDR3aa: CSVTGLGTGELFF
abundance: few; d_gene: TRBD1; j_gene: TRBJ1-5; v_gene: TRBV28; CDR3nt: TGTGCCAGCAGTTTCGGGACAGGGGGTAACCAGCCCCAGCATTTT; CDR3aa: CASSFGTGGNQPQHF
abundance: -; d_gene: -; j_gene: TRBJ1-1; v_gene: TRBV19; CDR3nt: TGTGCCAGTAGTTCCCGACGGGAACTCGAAGCTTTCTTT; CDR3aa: CASSSRRELEAFF
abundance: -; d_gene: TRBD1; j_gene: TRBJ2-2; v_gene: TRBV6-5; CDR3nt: TGTGCCAGCAGGCCTACAGGGGGCATGTCCGGGGAGCTGTTTTTT; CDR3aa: CASRPTGGMSGELFF
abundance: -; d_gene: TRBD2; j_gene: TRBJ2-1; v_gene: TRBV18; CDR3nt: TGTGCCAGCTCACCCCTGGGACTAGCGGGGAATTCCTACAATGAGCAGTTCTTC; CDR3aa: CASSPLGLAGNSYNEQFF
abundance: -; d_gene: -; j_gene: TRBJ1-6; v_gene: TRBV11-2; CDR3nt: TGTGCCAGCAGCGACCAGGGGAATAATTCACCCCTCCACTTT; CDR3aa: CASSDQGNNSPLHF
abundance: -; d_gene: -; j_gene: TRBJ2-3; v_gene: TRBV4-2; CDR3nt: TGTGCCAGCAGCCAAGGAGCTTCTAGCACAGATACGCAGTATTTT; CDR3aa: CASSQGASSTDTQYF
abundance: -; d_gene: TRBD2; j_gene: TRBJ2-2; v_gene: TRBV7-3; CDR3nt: TGTGCCAGCAGCTCAAGGACTAGCGGGGTGAACACCGGGGAGCTGTTTTTT; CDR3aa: CASSSRTSGVNTGELFF
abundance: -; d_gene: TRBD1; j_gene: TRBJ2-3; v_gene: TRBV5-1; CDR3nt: TGCGCCAGCAGCTTGGGAGGACAGGGGCGTGGAGATACGCAGTATTTT; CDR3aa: CASSLGGQGRGDTQYF
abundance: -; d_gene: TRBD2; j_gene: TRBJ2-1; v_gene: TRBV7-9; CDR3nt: TGTGCCAGCAGCGACCCGCGGGGGATAGGCAATGAGCAGTTCTTC; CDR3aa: CASSDPRGIGNEQFF